One and the same sample provided the 14 T cell receptor beta chains below, sequenced in a study of cytotoxic CD8 clonotypes in ibrutinib-treated CLL. Measured with immunoSEQ multiplex PCR; TCRdb has only the in-frame clones, and not every one. The sample holds 150,000 to 200,000 clones; roughly 84% are singletons and the top ten take more than 2.5%. The sequenced sample was PBMCs, obtained at disease progression, from a patient treated with ibrutinib. These receptors were collected from a human donor with chronic lymphocytic leukemia.

V is TRBV30 and J is TRBJ2-1; 14 nucleotides match TRBD2. The CDR3 has 15 residues. V was clipped by 5 bases and J by 3 bases; unmatched bases: 3. Germline loops: CDR1 GTSNPN, CDR2 SVGIG (reference sequence). The CDR3: CAWGTSGSLYNEQFF. The CDR3 DNA follows: TGTGCCTGGGGGACTAGCGGGAGTCTCTACAATGAGCAGTTCTTC. Looking up the rest from reference TRBV30 and TRBJ2-1 gives the full variable domain: SQTIHQWPATLVQPVGSPLSLECTVEGTSNPNLYWYRQAAGRGLQLLFYSVGIGQISSEVPQNLSASRPQDRQFILSSKKLLLSDSGFYLCAWGTSGSLYNEQFFGPGTRLTVL.

The chain couples TRBV18 to TRBJ1-3; possible D gene TRBD1, 5 bases. Per germline, CDR1 KGHSH and CDR2 LQKENI. This CDR3 spans 16 amino acids. The ends were cut back, 0 bases at V and 4 bases at J, with 13 bases in the middle. The CDR3 nucleotides are TGTGCCAGCTCACCACCGGGGACCCGTGCCGGAAACACCATATATTTT. Protein product: CASSPPGTRAGNTIYF.

This clone has just one count. This chain joins TRBV6-6 and TRBJ1-4; D is perhaps TRBD1 (6 bases). Germline assignment: CDR1 MNHNY and CDR2 SVGAGI (reference sequence). CDR3 length: 15 amino acids. V lost 6 bases to trimming and J lost 5 bases, with 16 bases between them. The CDR3 DNA is TGTGCCAGCAGCCCCGGACAGAACCCAAATGAAAAACTGTTTTTT. Amino acids: CASSPGQNPNEKLFF.

The chain employs TRBV7-9 and TRBJ1-5; D perhaps matches TRBD1 (6 bases). V shed 5 bases and J shed 4 bases, with 9 bases lying between them. This CDR3 comprises 13 residues. Germline values: CDR1 SEHNR, CDR2 FQNEAQ (reference sequence). The CDR3 reads CASSRDKNQPQHF. CDR3 in DNA: TGTGCCAGCAGCCGGGACAAAAATCAGCCCCAGCATTTT.

In DNA, the CDR3 is TGTGCCATCAGAGGGACGGCGAACACTGAAGCTTTCTTT. This gives the protein CAIRGTANTEAFF. The gene calls are TRBV10-3 and TRBJ1-1; weak D call: TRBD1 (5 bases). CDR1 and CDR2 from the germline V gene are ENHRY and SYGVKD. The V end lost 6 bases, the J end lost 1 base, and 9 bases lay between the germline ends. The CDR3 covers 13 residues.

The rearrangement links TRBV7-9 to TRBJ1-5; D gene uncertain. The CDR3 is made up of 13 amino acids. CDR1 is SEHNR and CDR2 is FQNEAQ in the germline V gene (reference sequence). The V end was cut by 1 base, the J end by 0 bases, with 1 base between. DNA of the CDR3: TGTGCCAGCAGCTTAGTTAGCAATCAGCCCCAGCATTTT. It is translated as CASSLVSNQPQHF.

V usage is TRBV30 and J usage is TRBJ2-7, with 8 bases aligning to TRBD1. Germline CDR1 GTSNPN, CDR2 SVGIG (reference sequence). CDR3 size: 13 residues. V lost 5 bases to trimming and J lost 9 bases; unmatched junction nucleotides: 12. The CDR3 nucleotides read TGTGCCTGGGGTCAGGGGGCCCCCGTCGGGCAGTACTTC. Translation: CAWGQGAPVGQYF.

This sequence joins TRBV10-3 and TRBJ1-1, with D hard to call. The CDR3 length is 12 residues. Trimming removed 3 bases from V and 8 bases from J, with 10 bases in between. Germline CDR1 is ENHRY and CDR2 is SYGVKD. This CDR3 is CAISEAGNEAFF. The CDR3 DNA follows: TGTGCCATCAGTGAAGCGGGGAACGAAGCTTTCTTT.

This CDR3 reads CSRHKDTQYF. CDR3 DNA sequence: TGCAGTCGTCACAAAGATACGCAGTATTTT. The J gene is TRBJ2-3, the V gene TRBV20-1; D gene unclear. Trimming removed 8 bases from V and 5 bases from J, with 8 bases in between. The CDR3 is 10 residues long. Germline V lookup: CDR1 DFQATT, CDR2 SNEGSKA (reference sequence).

The CDR3 DNA reads as TGTGCCAGCAGCTTAGTGGTCGGAGAGACCCAGTACTTC. It yields the protein CASSLVVGETQYF. V gene TRBV7-7 combines with J gene TRBJ2-5; no definite D call. CDR3 length: 13 amino acids. The V end lost 1 base, the J end lost 4 bases, and 7 bases lay between the germline ends. Germline V gene data show CDR1 as SSHAT and CDR2 as FNYEAQ (reference sequence).

The rearrangement links TRBV5-6 to TRBJ2-3; D is unresolved. The germline gives CDR1 SGHDT, CDR2 YYEEEE. CDR3 length: 13 residues. With 0 bases removed from V and 4 bases from J, the gap between germline ends came to 6 bases. Written as DNA, the CDR3 is TGTGCCAGCAGCTTGGCCGTCGCAGATACGCAGTATTTT. Translated, it gives CASSLAVADTQYF.

V is TRBV6-5 and J is TRBJ1-1; TRBD1 might be the D (5 bases). Trimming pared 3 bases from V and 2 bases from J, leaving 13 bases between. This CDR3 is built from 15 residues. Germline V gene sequence: CDR1 MNHEY, CDR2 SVGAGI. The chain's CDR3 is CASSYGGVVNTEAFF. DNA for the CDR3: TGTGCCAGCAGTTATGGGGGGGTAGTAAACACTGAAGCTTTCTTT.

The chain uses TRBV6-6 and TRBJ1-5; D is unresolved. The CDR3 loop spans 15 amino acids. Trimming stripped 5 bases from V and 0 bases from J, with 11 bases between. The germline CDR1 and CDR2 sequences are MNHNY and SVGAGI (reference sequence). CDR3 protein: CASSPGPLSNQPQHF. CDR3 DNA: TGTGCCAGCAGTCCCGGGCCGCTTAGCAATCAGCCCCAGCATTTT.

This chain connects TRBV4-1 to TRBJ2-2; possibly TRBD2 for D (6 bases). Germline CDR1 reads MGHRA; CDR2 reads YSYEKL. Between the trimmed V and J ends, which lost 3 bases and 4 bases, there was a span of 9 bases. The CDR3 consists of 14 residues. The CDR3 DNA follows: TGCGCCAGCAGCCATGGGGGGAGCACCGGGGAGCTGTTTTTT. Its protein product is CASSHGGSTGELFF.